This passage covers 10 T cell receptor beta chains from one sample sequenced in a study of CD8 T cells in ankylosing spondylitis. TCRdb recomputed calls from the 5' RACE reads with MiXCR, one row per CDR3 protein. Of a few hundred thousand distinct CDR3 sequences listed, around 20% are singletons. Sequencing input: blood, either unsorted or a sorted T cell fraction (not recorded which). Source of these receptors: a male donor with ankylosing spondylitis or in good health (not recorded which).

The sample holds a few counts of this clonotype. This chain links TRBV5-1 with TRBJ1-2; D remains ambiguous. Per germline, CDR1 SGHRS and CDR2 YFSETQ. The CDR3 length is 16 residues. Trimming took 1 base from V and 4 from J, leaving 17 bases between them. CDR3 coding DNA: TGCGCCAGCAGCTTGCTGCCTTTGGCAGGTGGCTATGGCTACACCTTC. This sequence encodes CASSLLPLAGGYGYTF.

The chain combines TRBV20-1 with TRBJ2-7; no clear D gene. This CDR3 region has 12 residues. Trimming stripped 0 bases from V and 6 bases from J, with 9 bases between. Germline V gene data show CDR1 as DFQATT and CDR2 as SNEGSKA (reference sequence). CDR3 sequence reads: CSARDGLGEQYV. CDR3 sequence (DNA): TGCAGTGCTAGAGATGGGCTGGGCGAGCAGTACGTC.

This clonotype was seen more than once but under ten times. CDR3 bases: TGTGCCAGCAGCTTGGGAGAGGGGACCGCTAACTATGGCTACACCTTC. As protein: CASSLGEGTANYGYTF. This chain joins TRBV11-2 and TRBJ1-2, with TRBD1 as a possible D gene (5 bases). V was shortened by 3 bases and J by 0 bases, with 14 bases between the two germline ends. The germline V gene encodes CDR1 SGHAT and CDR2 FQNNGV. The CDR3 has 16 residues.

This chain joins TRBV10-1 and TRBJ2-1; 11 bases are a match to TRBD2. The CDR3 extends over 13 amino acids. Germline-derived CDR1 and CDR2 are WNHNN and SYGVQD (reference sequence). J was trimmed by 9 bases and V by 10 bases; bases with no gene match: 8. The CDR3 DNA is TGCGCCAATACGGGACTAGCGGACACTGAGCAGTTCTTC. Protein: CANTGLADTEQFF.

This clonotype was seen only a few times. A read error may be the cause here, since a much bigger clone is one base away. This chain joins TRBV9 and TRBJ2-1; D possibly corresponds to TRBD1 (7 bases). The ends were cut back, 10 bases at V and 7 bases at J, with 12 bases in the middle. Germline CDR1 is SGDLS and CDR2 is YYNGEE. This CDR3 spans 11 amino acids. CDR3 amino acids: CAGSGGNEQFF. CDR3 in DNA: TGTGCCGGCTCAGGGGGGAATGAGCAGTTCTTC.

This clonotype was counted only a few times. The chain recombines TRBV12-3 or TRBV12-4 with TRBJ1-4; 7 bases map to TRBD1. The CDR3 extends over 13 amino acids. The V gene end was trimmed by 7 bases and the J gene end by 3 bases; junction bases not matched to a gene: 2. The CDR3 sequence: CASTQGANEKLFF. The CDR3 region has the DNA TGTGCCAGCACCCAGGGGGCTAATGAAAAACTGTTTTTT.

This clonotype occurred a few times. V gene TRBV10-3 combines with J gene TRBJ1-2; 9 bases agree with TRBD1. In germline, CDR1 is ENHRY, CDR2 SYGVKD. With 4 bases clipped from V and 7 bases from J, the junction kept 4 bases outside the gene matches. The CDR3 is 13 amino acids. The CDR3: CAISVGQGTGYTF. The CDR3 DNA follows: TGTGCCATCAGTGTCGGACAGGGGACTGGCTACACCTTC.

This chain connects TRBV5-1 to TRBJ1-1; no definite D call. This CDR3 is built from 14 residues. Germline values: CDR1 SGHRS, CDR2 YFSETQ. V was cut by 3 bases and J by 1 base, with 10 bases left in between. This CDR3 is CASSSSRGNTEAFF. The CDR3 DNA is TGCGCCAGCAGCTCCTCCCGGGGGAACACTGAAGCTTTCTTT.

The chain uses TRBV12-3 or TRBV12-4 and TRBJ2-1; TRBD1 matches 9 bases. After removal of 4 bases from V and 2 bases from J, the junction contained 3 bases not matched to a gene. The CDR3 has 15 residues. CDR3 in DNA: TGTGCCAGCAGTTCGGACAGGGGCCCCTACAATGAGCAGTTCTTC. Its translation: CASSSDRGPYNEQFF.

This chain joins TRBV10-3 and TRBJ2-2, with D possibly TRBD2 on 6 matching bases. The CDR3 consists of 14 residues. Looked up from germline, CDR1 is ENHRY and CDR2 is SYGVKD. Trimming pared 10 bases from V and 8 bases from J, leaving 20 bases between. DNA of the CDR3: TGTGCCACCGGTGGGGACTCGCCCGCGGGGGAGCTGTTTTTT. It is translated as CATGGDSPAGELFF.